The 5 T cell receptor beta chains below all came from one sample that was sequenced in a study of T cell changes during pregnancy in multiple sclerosis. Clones were sequenced by immunoSEQ multiplex PCR, and TCRdb holds only the in-frame ones, with some missing. The table records 50,000 or so clones, about 90% of them present only once. The input for sequencing was CD4+ T cells from peripheral blood mononuclear cells, taken after pregnancy. These TCRs come from a female donor in good health, enrolled as a control in a pregnancy study.

The chain links TRBV5-1 to TRBJ2-3; 8 bases are a match to TRBD1. The CDR3 has 15 amino acids. From germline, CDR1 is SGHRS and CDR2 YFSETQ. Losses at the gene ends were 4 bases for V and 1 base for J; bases not matched to a gene: 5. The CDR3 nucleotides read TGCGCCAGCAGCGCGGGACAGGCTCGCACAGATACGCAGTATTTT. Amino acids: CASSAGQARTDTQYF.

This chain uses TRBV19 with TRBJ2-2; 13 bases are shared with TRBD2. V shed 2 bases, J shed 7 bases, and the junction held 4 bases outside the gene matches. This CDR3 comprises 16 residues. Germline CDR1 reads LNHDA; CDR2 reads SQIVND (reference sequence). The CDR3 DNA follows: TGTGCCAGTAGTATATGGGGGACTAGCGGGGTCGGGGAGCTGTTTTTT. This sequence encodes CASSIWGTSGVGELFF.

The rearrangement joins TRBV7-2 to TRBJ1-2; weak D call: TRBD1 (5 bases). CDR1 and CDR2 (germline): SGHTA, FQGNSA. The CDR3 sequence is 14 residues long. V was clipped by 1 base and J by 5 bases, with 11 bases between them. DNA for the CDR3: TGTGCCAGCAGCTTAGGGCAGGGAGGGTATGGCTACACCTTC. Encoded protein: CASSLGQGGYGYTF.

J is TRBJ2-4 and V is TRBV30; TRBD2 matches at 10 bases. In germline, CDR1 is GTSNPN, CDR2 SVGIG (reference sequence). The CDR3 has 13 amino acids. Trimming cost V 4 bases and J 8 bases; bases outside gene matches: 5. The CDR3 reads CAWNVAGGHIQYF. CDR3 nucleotide sequence: TGTGCCTGGAACGTAGCGGGGGGACACATTCAGTACTTC.

The chain uses TRBV2 and TRBJ2-7; the match to TRBD1 covers 8 bases. Germline trimming cut 2 bases from V and 7 bases from J; bases unmatched to any gene: 10. The germline V gene encodes CDR1 SNHLY and CDR2 FYNNEI. The CDR3 spans 15 residues. The CDR3 bases are TGTGCCAGCAGTGAACAGGGGGCGAATGTAGAGGAGCAGTACTTC. It encodes CASSEQGANVEEQYF.